This T cell receptor beta chain was documented in a study of T cell clonality in common variable immunodeficiency. The CDR3 sequence is 12 residues long. Trimming pared 0 bases from V and 8 bases from J, leaving 5 bases between. CDR1 is SGHTA and CDR2 is FQGNSA in the germline V gene. Caucasian heritage predominated among both patients and controls. Assay: immunoSEQ multiplex PCR; the TCRdb copy retains only in-frame clones and omits some. This sample has tens of thousands of clones, each found more than once. Study-wide results and limits: CVID subjects showed higher TCRbeta clonality than healthy controls.

Note on this clone: Its antigen is as yet unknown. The read comes to an end 3 residues before the CDR3 does, leaving the germline J gene to fill in the end.

This chain connects TRBV7-2 to TRBJ2-1; D call uncertain. Sequenced input: peripheral blood mononuclear cells. This clonotype was obtained from a person between 18 and 75 years old in good health. The CDR3 DNA, read in part, is TGTGCCAGCAGCTTAGCCTCGTATGAG. Protein product: CASSLASYE. The entire CDR3 protein is CASSLASYEQFF.